This T cell receptor beta chain was sequenced for a study of blood T cell repertoires in COVID-19. As for the study in general: Samples taken during acute and convalescent COVID-19 were collected in the United States, Italy and Spain.

Here immunoSEQ multiplex PCR was the method, and the copy in TCRdb shows in-frame clones only, minus some. This sample has approximately 170,000 clones, with under 90% found just once. This CDR3 comprises 17 residues. Germline assignment: CDR1 PRHDT and CDR2 FYEKMQ (reference sequence). The V and J ends lost 5 bases and 0 bases respectively, with 19 bases between them. The chain couples TRBV13 to TRBJ1-1, with TRBD1 as a possible D gene (6 bases). This clonotype originated in a woman aged 50 to 65 who had recovered from COVID-19. Sequenced input: PBMCs or T cells enriched from blood (not recorded which). DNA for the CDR3: TGTGCCAGCAGCCCATCAGACAGGCTAAGGATGAACACTGAAGCTTTCTTT. Residues: CASSPSDRLRMNTEAFF.